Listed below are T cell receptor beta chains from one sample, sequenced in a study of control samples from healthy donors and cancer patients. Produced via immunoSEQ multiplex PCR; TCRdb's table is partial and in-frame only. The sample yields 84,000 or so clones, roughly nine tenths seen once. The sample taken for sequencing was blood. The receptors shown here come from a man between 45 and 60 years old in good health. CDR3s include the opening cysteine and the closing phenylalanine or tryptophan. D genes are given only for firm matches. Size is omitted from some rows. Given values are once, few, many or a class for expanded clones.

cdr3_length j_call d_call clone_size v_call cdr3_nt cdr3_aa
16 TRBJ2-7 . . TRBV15 TGTGCCACCAGCAGAGTTAGGTTCCTTTCTTCCTACGAGCAGTACTTC CATSRVRFLSSYEQYF
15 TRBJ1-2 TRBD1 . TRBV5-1 TGCGCCAGCAGCCAGGAGAACAGGGGAGACTATGGCTACACCTTC CASSQENRGDYGYTF
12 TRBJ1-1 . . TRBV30 TGTGCCTGGAGTGTTTTGAACACTGAAGCTTTCTTT CAWSVLNTEAFF
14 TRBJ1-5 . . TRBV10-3 TGTGCCCGAGAGTGGGGGGGCATAGATCAGCCCCAGCATTTT CAREWGGIDQPQHF
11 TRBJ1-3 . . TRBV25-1 TGTGCCAGCATGAGACTAAACACCATATATTTT CASMRLNTIYF
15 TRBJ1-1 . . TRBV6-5 TGTGCCAGTATCCGGGACATAGGTTCCCTCACTGAAGCTTTCTTT CASIRDIGSLTEAFF
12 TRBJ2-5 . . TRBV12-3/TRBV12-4 TGTGCCAGCGGGACTGAAAAGAGAACCCAGTACTTC CASGTEKRTQYF
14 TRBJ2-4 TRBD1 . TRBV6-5 TGTGCCAGCAGTTCCCGACAGGGTCAGGACATTCAGTACTTC CASSSRQGQDIQYF
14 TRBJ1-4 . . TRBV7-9 TGTGCCAGCAGCTTAACGGGAACTAATGAAAAACTGTTTTTT CASSLTGTNEKLFF
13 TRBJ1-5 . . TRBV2 TGTGCCAGCTCGGCGGGACTTTATCAGCCCCAGCATTTT CASSAGLYQPQHF
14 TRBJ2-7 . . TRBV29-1 TGCAGCGTTGATAACGGGGGTTTAGGGTACGAGCAGTACTTC CSVDNGGLGYEQYF
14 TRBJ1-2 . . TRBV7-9 TGTGCCAGCAGCCCGACTGGCAGGAACTATGGCTACACCTTC CASSPTGRNYGYTF
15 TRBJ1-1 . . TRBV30 TGTGCCTGGAGTGTAGGGAGATGGGGGAGCACTGAAGCTTTCTTT CAWSVGRWGSTEAFF
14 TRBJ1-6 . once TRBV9 TGTGCCAGCAGCGTAGCCACAGATAATTCACCCCTCCACTTT CASSVATDNSPLHF
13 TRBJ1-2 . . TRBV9 TGTGCCAGCAGCGTAGTAGGCAGGGATGGCTACACCTTC CASSVVGRDGYTF
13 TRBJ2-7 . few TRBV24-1 TGTGCCACCAGTGAAGGGGGTTGGGGCGAGCAGTACTTC CATSEGGWGEQYF
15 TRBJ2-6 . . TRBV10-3 TGTGCCATCAGTGAAGGCTTCTCTGGGGCCAACGTCCTGACTTTC CAISEGFSGANVLTF
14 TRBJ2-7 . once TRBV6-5 TGTGCCAGCGCCCCACAGGGTAAGGACTACGAGCAGTACTTC CASAPQGKDYEQYF
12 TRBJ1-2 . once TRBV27 TGTGCCTCGGGACGGAAGACCTATGGCTACACCTTC CASGRKTYGYTF
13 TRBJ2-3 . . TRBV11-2 TGTGCCAGCAGCTTAACGGGTCCAGATACGCAGTATTTT CASSLTGPDTQYF
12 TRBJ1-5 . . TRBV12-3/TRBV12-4 TGTGCCAGCAGTTTAGAAGGACAGCCCCAGCATTTT CASSLEGQPQHF
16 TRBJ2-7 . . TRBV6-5 TGTGCCAGCAGTTACTCGAGCACGGGTGGCTCCTACGAGCAGTACTTC CASSYSSTGGSYEQYF
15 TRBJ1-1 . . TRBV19 TGTGCCAGTAGTATATCTTCCAGGATGAACACTGAAGCTTTCTTT CASSISSRMNTEAFF
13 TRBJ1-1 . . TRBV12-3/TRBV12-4 TGTGCCAGCAGTTCAACAGGGTTTAGTGAAGCTTTCTTT CASSSTGFSEAFF
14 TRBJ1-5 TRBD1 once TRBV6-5 TGTGCCAGCAGTTCCCAGGGGGGCAATCAGCCCCAGCATTTT CASSSQGGNQPQHF
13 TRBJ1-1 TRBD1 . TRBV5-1 TGCGCCAGCAGCCGGACAGGGAGAACTGAAGCTTTCTTT CASSRTGRTEAFF
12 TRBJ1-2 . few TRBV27 TGTGCCAGCCGTAAGGACAACTATGGCTACACCTTC CASRKDNYGYTF
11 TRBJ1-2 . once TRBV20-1 TGCAGTGCCGGGTGGGACTATGGCTACACCTTC CSAGWDYGYTF
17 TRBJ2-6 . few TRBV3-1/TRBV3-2 TGTGCCAGCAGCCCCCTAGGCATCCGCTCTGGGGCCAACGTCCTGACTTTC CASSPLGIRSGANVLTF
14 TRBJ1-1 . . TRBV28 TGTGCCAGCAGTTTCGGGTTTAGGAACACTGAAGCTTTCTTT CASSFGFRNTEAFF
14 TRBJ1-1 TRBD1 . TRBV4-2 TGTGCCAGCAGCCGTAGGACAGGGGAGACTGAAGCTTTCTTT CASSRRTGETEAFF
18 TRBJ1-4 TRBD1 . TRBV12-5 TGTGCTAGTGGACTGACCCCAGGTCTGGGACAGGGGTTTGGAAAACTGTTTTTT CASGLTPGLGQGFGKLFF
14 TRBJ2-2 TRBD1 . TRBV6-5 TGTGCCAGCACCGGGACAGTCAGCACCGGGGAGCTGTTTTTT CASTGTVSTGELFF
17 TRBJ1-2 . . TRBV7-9 TGTGCCAGCAGCTTAGAATGGCAGGGAGGACTAAACTATGGCTACACCTTC CASSLEWQGGLNYGYTF
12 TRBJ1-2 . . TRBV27 TGTGCCAGCAGTTTCCAGGGTAATGGCTACACCTTC CASSFQGNGYTF
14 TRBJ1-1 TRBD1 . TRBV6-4 TGTGCCAGCAGTGTAAACAGGGGTGGCACTGAAGCTTTCTTT CASSVNRGGTEAFF
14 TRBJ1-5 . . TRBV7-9 TGTGCCAGCAGTAAGAGCGGGGACGCGCAGCCCCAGCATTTT CASSKSGDAQPQHF
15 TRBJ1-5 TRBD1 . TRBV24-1 TGTGCCACCAGTGACCAGGGGGCCAGCAATCAGCCCCAGCATTTT CATSDQGASNQPQHF
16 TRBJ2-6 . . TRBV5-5 TGTGCCAGCAGCCCTACAGGTCTATCCGGGGCCAACGTCCTGACTTTC CASSPTGLSGANVLTF
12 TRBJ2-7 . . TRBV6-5 TGTGCCAGCAAGGACTCCCGCTACGAGCAGTACTTC CASKDSRYEQYF
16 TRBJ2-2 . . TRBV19 TGTGCCAGTAGTATAGGAGGGGTTGGAATAACCGGGGAGCTGTTTTTT CASSIGGVGITGELFF
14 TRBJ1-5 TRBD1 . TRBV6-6 TGTGCCAGCAGAGACAGGGGCCGGAATAGACCCCAGCATTTT CASRDRGRNRPQHF
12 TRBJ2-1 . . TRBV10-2 TGCGCCAGCAGTTTGAGGGATTATGAGCAGTTCTTC CASSLRDYEQFF
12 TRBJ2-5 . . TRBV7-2 TGTGCCAGCAACTTTGGGGTGGAGACCCAGTACTTC CASNFGVETQYF
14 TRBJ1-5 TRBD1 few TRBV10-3 TGTGCCACTTGGACAGGGGCAAACAATCAGCCCCAGCATTTT CATWTGANNQPQHF
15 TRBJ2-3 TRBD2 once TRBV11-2 TGTGCCAGCAGCTTGGCGGGGGGGCTGAGAGATACGCAGTATTTT CASSLAGGLRDTQYF
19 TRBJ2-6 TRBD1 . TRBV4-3 TGCGCCAGCAGCCAAGAGGACGGGACAGTTTACTCTGGGGCCAACGTCCTGACTTTC CASSQEDGTVYSGANVLTF
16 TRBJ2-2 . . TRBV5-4 TGTGCCAGCAGCTTACAGGGATGGGGGCACACCGGGGAGCTGTTTTTT CASSLQGWGHTGELFF
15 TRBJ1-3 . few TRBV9 TGTGCCAGCAGCGCTGGCCTTGGCTCTGGAAACACCATATATTTT CASSAGLGSGNTIYF